These T cell receptor beta chains were read from a single sample in a study of beta chain features in type 1 diabetes. This table comes from immunoSEQ multiplex PCR, and its TCRdb copy is limited to in-frame clones, with some not included. Counted here are about 290,000 clones, around 7.8% occurring once; the ten biggest clones make up more than 0.9%. Sequencing input: central memory CD4+ T cells from blood. Receptors were obtained from a woman between 18 and 29 years old in good health. The CDR3 runs from the conserved cysteine through the conserved F or W. Fields, in order: D gene, clone size, J gene, V gene, CDR3 protein, CDR3 DNA. D genes are given only for firm matches. Size is stated for part of the rows, as once, few or many counts, or as a class when the clone is expanded.

D: TRBD1; size: few; J: TRBJ1-2; V: TRBV7-2; CDR3: CASSPQPGTGFYGYTF; DNA: TGTGCCAGCAGCCCCCAACCCGGGACAGGGTTTTATGGCTACACCTTC
D: -; size: few; J: TRBJ2-7; V: TRBV7-9; CDR3: CASSLQGYEQYF; DNA: TGTGCCAGCAGCTTACAGGGCTACGAGCAGTACTTC
D: TRBD1; size: few; J: TRBJ2-5; V: TRBV4-1; CDR3: CASSQRGLETQYF; DNA: TGCGCCAGCAGCCAAAGGGGGCTGGAGACCCAGTACTTC
D: -; size: few; J: TRBJ1-4; V: TRBV6-1; CDR3: CASSDWQTLNEKLFF; DNA: TGTGCCAGCAGTGATTGGCAGACCCTTAATGAAAAACTGTTTTTT
D: TRBD1; size: -; J: TRBJ2-3; V: TRBV7-8; CDR3: CASSRGQADTQYF; DNA: TGTGCCAGCAGCAGAGGACAGGCAGATACGCAGTATTTT
D: -; size: -; J: TRBJ1-4; V: TRBV6-5; CDR3: CASSKQQAGNEKLFF; DNA: TGTGCCAGCAGTAAGCAACAGGCCGGGAATGAAAAACTGTTTTTT
D: -; size: -; J: TRBJ1-5; V: TRBV6-6; CDR3: CASSYGRNQPQHF; DNA: TGTGCCAGCAGTTACGGACGGAATCAGCCCCAGCATTTT
D: -; size: -; J: TRBJ1-1; V: TRBV27; CDR3: CASSSRGDTEAFF; DNA: TGTGCCAGCAGTTCGAGAGGGGACACTGAAGCTTTCTTT
D: -; size: few; J: TRBJ1-2; V: TRBV6-5; CDR3: CASRKTANYGYTF; DNA: TGTGCCAGCAGGAAGACAGCTAACTATGGCTACACCTTC
D: TRBD2; size: -; J: TRBJ2-5; V: TRBV7-9; CDR3: CASSPGLGVLQTQYF; DNA: TGTGCCAGCAGCCCGGGACTAGGAGTATTGCAGACCCAGTACTTC
D: -; size: -; J: TRBJ2-1; V: TRBV28; CDR3: CALGAINNEQFF; DNA: TGTGCCCTCGGGGCTATTAACAATGAGCAGTTCTTC
D: -; size: many; J: TRBJ2-7; V: TRBV6-9; CDR3: CASTRVSTYEQYF; DNA: TGTGCCAGCACTCGGGTATCGACCTACGAGCAGTACTTC
D: -; size: many; J: TRBJ2-2; V: TRBV14; CDR3: CASSRDLNTGELFF; DNA: TGTGCCAGCAGTCGGGACTTAAACACCGGGGAGCTGTTTTTT
D: -; size: few; J: TRBJ1-6; V: TRBV6-5; CDR3: CASSYSKGRVNSPLHF; DNA: TGTGCCAGCAGTTACTCGAAGGGTCGAGTTAATTCACCCCTCCACTTT
D: -; size: many; J: TRBJ1-1; V: TRBV21-1; CDR3: CASSGRDPNTEAFF; DNA: TGTGCCAGCAGCGGCCGGGACCCGAACACTGAAGCTTTCTTT
D: -; size: few; J: TRBJ1-3; V: TRBV23-1; CDR3: CASSQSLSHREGSGNTIYF; DNA: TGCGCCAGCAGTCAATCACTCTCCCACCGGGAGGGTTCTGGAAACACCATATATTTT
D: TRBD1; size: -; J: TRBJ2-3; V: TRBV19; CDR3: CASRDTGVVLADTQYF; DNA: TGTGCCAGTAGAGATACAGGGGTCGTTTTGGCAGATACGCAGTATTTT
D: -; size: few; J: TRBJ2-3; V: TRBV9; CDR3: CASSSDFTDTQYF; DNA: TGTGCCAGCAGTAGTGATTTTACAGATACGCAGTATTTT
D: -; size: few; J: TRBJ2-5; V: TRBV2; CDR3: CASTPRPETQYF; DNA: TGTGCCAGCACCCCGAGACCGGAGACCCAGTACTTC
D: -; size: many; J: TRBJ2-3; V: TRBV5-6; CDR3: CASSIRDTYTDTQYF; DNA: TGTGCCAGCAGTATCCGGGACACTTACACAGATACGCAGTATTTT
D: -; size: -; J: TRBJ2-7; V: TRBV29-1; CDR3: CSVVPAGYAYEQYF; DNA: TGCAGCGTTGTACCGGCAGGGTATGCATACGAGCAGTACTTC
D: TRBD1; size: few; J: TRBJ1-2; V: TRBV6-6; CDR3: CASMGTAYGYTF; DNA: TGTGCCAGCATGGGGACAGCTTATGGCTACACCTTC
D: -; size: -; J: TRBJ2-3; V: TRBV18; CDR3: CASSPSNRVTGTDTQYF; DNA: TGTGCCAGCTCACCATCTAACAGGGTTACCGGCACAGATACGCAGTATTTT
D: -; size: many; J: TRBJ2-5; V: TRBV7-2; CDR3: CASSPINGPTGTQYF; DNA: TGTGCCAGCAGCCCTATAAACGGACCAACAGGGACCCAGTACTTC